This TCR beta chain originates from a study of CXCR3-negative and CXCR3-positive naive CD8 T cells (dated by TCRdb to between 2019 and 2020). In terms of the full investigation: In total, around 140 million TRB reads were obtained, corresponding to roughly 1.5 +/- 0.3 million reads per library. Diversity and physicochemical repertoire analyses were performed on around ten donors pooled from two independent experiments. TRBV-TRBJ cluster analysis included naive subsets from 5 donors and memory cells from 3 donors.

Sequencing was performed on a NextSeq 550. The Human TCR Profiling Kit (MiLaboratory) was used to make UMI-labeled 5' RACE TRB cDNA libraries. cDNA synthesis used the entire amount of extracted RNA, and PCR amplification then used the entire amount of cDNA produced. The libraries were made side by side, with each library going through the same number of PCR cycles. Per the authors' processing: MIGEC and MiXCR extracted about 53,000 +/- 10,000 unique UMI-labeled TRB cDNA molecules per library, requiring at least two reads per UMI. An average of approximately 40,000 +/- 10,000 functional in-frame TRB CDR3 nucleotide clonotypes without stop codons was found per library. After downsampling to 5000 UMI-labeled TRB molecules per sample, diversity metrics, including normalized Shannon-Wiener and Chao1, were computed in VDJtools. VDJtools was used to calculate clonotype-size-weighted physicochemical properties of the central five CDR3 residues, namely interaction energy, strength, volume and Kidera factor 4. The reads went through TCRdb reprocessing, and each CDR3 protein sequence gets one entry with no DNA. The V and J calls shown here were made by TCRdb, not taken from the authors' results. The table of this sample itemizes fewer than 80,000 distinct CDR3 sequences. Of the sample, 4.3% is held by the ten largest clones.

Comment on this clonotype: The antigen it recognizes is unknown.

Each CD8+ T cell subset was flow-sorted in triplicate, and 250,000 to 350,000 cells per subset were placed directly into RLT lysis buffer. To keep memory contaminants out, a stringent definition of naive CD8+ T cells was applied: CD45RO-CCR7+CD27+CD95-. Peripheral blood mononuclear cells were isolated from buffy coats using standard density gradient centrifugation. A FACSAria III was used to flow-sort naive CD8+ T cells into CXCR3-negative and CXCR3-positive populations. Total RNA was extracted from sorted cells using an RNeasy Mini Kit. The CDR3 starts with the cysteine, ends with the phenylalanine, and has 12 residues. The coding DNA is unavailable. Based on the germline V gene (reference sequence), the CDR1 and CDR2 sequences are DFQATT and SNEGSKA. Study-level results and caveats: Compared with CXCR3-negative naive cells, CXCR3-positive naive cells had TRB CDR3s with higher hydrophobicity (lower Kidera factor 4), lower energy, and higher strength and volume indices. Similar TRBV-TRBJ usage was shown by naive CXCR3-negative and CXCR3-positive cells from the same donor, whereas distinct patterns were shown by memory cells. Repertoire diversity was comparably high in both naive subsets but much lower in memory CD8+ T cells. CXCR3 expression partially decreased after cryopreservation, so most assays used freshly isolated PBMCs. Surface CD5, linked to self-reactivity in mice, was comparable between naive subsets; TCR interaction strength was therefore also inferred from TRB CDR3 physicochemical properties.

The sequence links TRBV20-1 to TRBJ1-2. The source of this sequence is a human donor in good health. Some clones in this sample may be carry-over from other donors' samples. The specimen was naive CXCR3- CD8+ T cells from blood. The sample's cell subset or site label, in plain terms: CD45RO-CCR7+CD27+CD95- naive CD8+ T cells lacking CXCR3 (TNR3-). The CDR3 amino acid sequence is: CSARAVGYGYTF.